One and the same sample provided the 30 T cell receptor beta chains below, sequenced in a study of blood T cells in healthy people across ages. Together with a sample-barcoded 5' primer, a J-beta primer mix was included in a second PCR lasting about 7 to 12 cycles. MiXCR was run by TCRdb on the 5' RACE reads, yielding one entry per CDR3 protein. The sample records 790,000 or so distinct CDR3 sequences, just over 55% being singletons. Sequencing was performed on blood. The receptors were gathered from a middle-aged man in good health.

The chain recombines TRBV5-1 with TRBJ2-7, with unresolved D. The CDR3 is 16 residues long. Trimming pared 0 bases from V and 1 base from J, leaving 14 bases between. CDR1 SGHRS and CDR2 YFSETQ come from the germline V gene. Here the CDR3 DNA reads TGCGCCAGCAGCTTGGGTCCGGGCCCCACGTCCTACGAGCAGTACTTC. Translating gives CASSLGPGPTSYEQYF. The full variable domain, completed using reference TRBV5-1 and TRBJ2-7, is KAGVTQTPRYLIKTRGQQVTLSCSPISGHRSVSWYQQTPGQGLQFLFEYFSETQRNKGNFPGRFSGRQFSNSRSEMNVSTLELGDSALYLCASSLGPGPTSYEQYFGPGTRLTVT.

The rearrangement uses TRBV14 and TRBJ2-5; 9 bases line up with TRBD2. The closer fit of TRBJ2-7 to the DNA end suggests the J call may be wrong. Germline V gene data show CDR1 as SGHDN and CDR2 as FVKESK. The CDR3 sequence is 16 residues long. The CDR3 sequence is CASSPFIAGVGSEQYF. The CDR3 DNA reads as TGTGCCAGCAGCCCGTTTATAGCGGGAGTAGGAAGCGAGCAGTACTTC.

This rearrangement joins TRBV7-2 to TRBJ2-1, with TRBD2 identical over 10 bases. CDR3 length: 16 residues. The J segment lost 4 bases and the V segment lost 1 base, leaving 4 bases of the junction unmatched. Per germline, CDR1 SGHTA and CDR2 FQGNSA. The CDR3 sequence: CASSLEAAGGYNEQFF. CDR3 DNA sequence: TGTGCCAGCAGCTTAGAAGCAGCGGGAGGGTACAATGAGCAGTTCTTC.

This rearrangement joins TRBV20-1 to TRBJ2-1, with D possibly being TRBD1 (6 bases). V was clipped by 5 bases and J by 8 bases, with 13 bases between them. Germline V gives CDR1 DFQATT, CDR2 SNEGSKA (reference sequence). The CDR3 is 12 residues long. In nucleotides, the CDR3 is TGCAGTGCTGCCGAGGGGGTCTATGAGCAGTTCTTC. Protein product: CSAAEGVYEQFF.

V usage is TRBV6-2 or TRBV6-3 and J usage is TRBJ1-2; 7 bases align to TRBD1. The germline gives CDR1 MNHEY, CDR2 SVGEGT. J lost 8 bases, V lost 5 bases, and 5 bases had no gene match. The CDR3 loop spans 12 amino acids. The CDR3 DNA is TGTGCCAGCAGTGAACACAGGGGAGGCTACACCTTC. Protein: CASSEHRGGYTF.

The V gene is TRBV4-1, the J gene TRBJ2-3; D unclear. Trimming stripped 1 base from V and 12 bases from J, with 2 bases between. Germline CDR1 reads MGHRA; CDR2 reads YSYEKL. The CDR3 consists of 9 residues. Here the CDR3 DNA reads TGCGCCAGCAGCCAAGGACAGTATTTT. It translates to CASSQGQYF.

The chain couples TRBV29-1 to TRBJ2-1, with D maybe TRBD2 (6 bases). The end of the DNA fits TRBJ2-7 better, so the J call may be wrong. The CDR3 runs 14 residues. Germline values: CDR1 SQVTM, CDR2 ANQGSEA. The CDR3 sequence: CSVSGTSSYNEQYF. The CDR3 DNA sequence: TGCAGCGTCTCCGGGACTTCTTCCTACAATGAGCAGTACTTC.

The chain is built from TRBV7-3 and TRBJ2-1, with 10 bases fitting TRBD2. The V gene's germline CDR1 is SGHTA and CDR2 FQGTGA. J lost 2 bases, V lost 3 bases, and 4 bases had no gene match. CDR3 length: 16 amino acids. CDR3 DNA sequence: TGTGCCAGCAGCTTCCAAAGCGGGAGGGCCTACAATGAGCAGTTCTTC. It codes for CASSFQSGRAYNEQFF.

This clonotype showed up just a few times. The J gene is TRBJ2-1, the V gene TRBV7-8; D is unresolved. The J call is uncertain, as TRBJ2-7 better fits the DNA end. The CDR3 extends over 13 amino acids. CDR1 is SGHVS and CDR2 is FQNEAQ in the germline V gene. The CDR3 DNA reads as TGTGCCAGCAGCCCCCCCAGTTACAATGAGCAGTACTTC. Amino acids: CASSPPSYNEQYF.

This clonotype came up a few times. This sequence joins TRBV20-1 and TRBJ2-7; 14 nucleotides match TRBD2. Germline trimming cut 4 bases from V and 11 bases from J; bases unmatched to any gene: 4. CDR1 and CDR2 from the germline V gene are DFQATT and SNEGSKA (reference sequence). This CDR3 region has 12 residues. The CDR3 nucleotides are TGCAGTGCTACCCCGGGACTAGCGGGAGAGTACTTC. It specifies CSATPGLAGEYF.

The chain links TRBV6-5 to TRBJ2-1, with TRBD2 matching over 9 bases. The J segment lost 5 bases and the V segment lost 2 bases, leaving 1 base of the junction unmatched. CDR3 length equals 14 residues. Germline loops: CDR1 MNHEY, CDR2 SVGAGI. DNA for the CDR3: TGTGCCAGCAGTTACGGGACTAGCCACAATGAGCAGTTCTTC. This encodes CASSYGTSHNEQFF.

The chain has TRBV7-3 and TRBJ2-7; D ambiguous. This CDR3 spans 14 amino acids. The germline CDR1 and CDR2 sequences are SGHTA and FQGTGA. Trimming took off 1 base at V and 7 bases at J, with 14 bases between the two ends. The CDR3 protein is CASSLRFAHNEQYF. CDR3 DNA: TGTGCCAGCAGCTTAAGGTTCGCGCACAATGAGCAGTACTTC.

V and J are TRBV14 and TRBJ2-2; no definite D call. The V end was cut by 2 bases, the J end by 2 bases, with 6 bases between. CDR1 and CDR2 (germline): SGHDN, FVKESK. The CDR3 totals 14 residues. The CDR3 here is CASSQNLNTGELFF. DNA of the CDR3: TGTGCCAGCAGCCAAAACCTAAACACCGGGGAGCTGTTTTTT.

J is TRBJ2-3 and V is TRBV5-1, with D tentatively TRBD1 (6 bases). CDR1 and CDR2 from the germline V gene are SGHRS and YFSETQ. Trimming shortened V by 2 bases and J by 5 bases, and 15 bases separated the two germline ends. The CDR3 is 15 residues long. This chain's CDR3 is CASSFRGRTGDTQYF. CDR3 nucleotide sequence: TGCGCCAGCAGCTTCAGGGGAAGGACTGGAGATACGCAGTATTTT.

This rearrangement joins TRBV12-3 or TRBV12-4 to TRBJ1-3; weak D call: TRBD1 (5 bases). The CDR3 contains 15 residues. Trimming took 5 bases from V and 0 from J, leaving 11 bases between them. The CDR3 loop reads CASSTQGISGNTIYF. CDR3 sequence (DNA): TGTGCCAGCAGTACCCAGGGTATCTCTGGAAACACCATATATTTT.

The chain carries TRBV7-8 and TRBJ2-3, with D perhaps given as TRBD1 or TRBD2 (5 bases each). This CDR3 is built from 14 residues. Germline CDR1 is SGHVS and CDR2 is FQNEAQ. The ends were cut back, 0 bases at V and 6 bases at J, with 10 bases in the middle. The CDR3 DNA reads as TGTGCCAGCAGCTTAGCGCTATGGGGGGATACGCAGTATTTT. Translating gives CASSLALWGDTQYF.

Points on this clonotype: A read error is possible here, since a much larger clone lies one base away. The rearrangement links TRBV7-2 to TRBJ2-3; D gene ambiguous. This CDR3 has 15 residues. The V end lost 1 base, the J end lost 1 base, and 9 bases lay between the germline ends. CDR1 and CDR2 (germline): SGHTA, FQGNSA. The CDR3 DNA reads TGTACCAGCAGCTTAGACGCAGCCCGCACAGATACGCAGTATTTT. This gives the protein CTSSLDAARTDTQYF.

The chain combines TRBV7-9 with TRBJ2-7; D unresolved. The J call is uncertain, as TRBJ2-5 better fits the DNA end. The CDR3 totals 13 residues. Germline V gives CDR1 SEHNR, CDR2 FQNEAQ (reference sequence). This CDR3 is CASSFTSPATQYF. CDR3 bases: TGTGCCAGCAGCTTTACTTCCCCGGCGACCCAGTACTTC.

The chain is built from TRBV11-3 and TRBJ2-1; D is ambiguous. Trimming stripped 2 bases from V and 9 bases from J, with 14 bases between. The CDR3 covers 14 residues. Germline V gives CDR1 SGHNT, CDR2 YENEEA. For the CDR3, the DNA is TGTGCCAGCAGCTTATTCGACCACGCTAGTGAGCAGTTCTTC. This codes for CASSLFDHASEQFF.

CDR3 protein: CASSPRQGHAETQYF. The CDR3 DNA follows: TGTGCCAGCAGCCCTCGCCAGGGTCATGCGGAGACCCAGTACTTC. The chain has TRBV7-2 and TRBJ2-4; D may be TRBD1 (5 bases). The DNA end is a closer match to TRBJ2-5, so the J assignment may be wrong. The CDR3 runs 15 residues. CDR1 SGHTA and CDR2 FQGNSA come from the germline V gene.

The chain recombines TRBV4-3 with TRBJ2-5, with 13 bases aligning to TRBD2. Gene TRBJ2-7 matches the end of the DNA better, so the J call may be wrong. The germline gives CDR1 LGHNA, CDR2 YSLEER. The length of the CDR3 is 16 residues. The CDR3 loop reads CASSQIATSGRHEQYF. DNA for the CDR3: TGCGCCAGCAGCCAGATCGCGACTAGCGGGAGGCACGAGCAGTACTTC.

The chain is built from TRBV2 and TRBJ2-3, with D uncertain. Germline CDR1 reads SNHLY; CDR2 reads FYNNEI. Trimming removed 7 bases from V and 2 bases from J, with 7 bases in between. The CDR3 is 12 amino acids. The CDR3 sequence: CASTKYTDTQYF. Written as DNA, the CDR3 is TGTGCCAGCACCAAATACACAGATACGCAGTATTTT.

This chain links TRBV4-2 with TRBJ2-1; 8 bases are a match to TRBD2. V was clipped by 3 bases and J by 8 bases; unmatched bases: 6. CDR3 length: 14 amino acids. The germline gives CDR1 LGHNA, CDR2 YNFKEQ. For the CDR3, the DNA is TGTGCCAGCAGCCACCGTAGGCGGGAGGATGAGCAGTTCTTC. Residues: CASSHRRREDEQFF.

CDR3: CASRPELATYEQYF. The CDR3 bases are TGTGCCAGCAGGCCCGAACTAGCAACCTACGAGCAGTACTTC. This chain links TRBV6-2 or TRBV6-3 with TRBJ2-5; TRBD2 is a possible D gene (6 bases). The J call may be incorrect, as the DNA end agrees better with TRBJ2-7. Germline CDR1 is MNHEY and CDR2 is SVGEGT. This CDR3 is built from 14 residues.

The CDR3 nucleotides read TGTGCCAGCAGCCAAGAGGGGCACGGGCCAGAGACCCAGTACTTC. It yields the protein CASSQEGHGPETQYF. The J gene is TRBJ2-5, the V gene TRBV3-1, with D perhaps TRBD1 (5 bases). Germline V gene sequence: CDR1 LGHDT, CDR2 YNNKEL (reference sequence). Trimming left V 0 bases short and J 4 bases short, with 12 bases between. CDR3 length: 15 amino acids.

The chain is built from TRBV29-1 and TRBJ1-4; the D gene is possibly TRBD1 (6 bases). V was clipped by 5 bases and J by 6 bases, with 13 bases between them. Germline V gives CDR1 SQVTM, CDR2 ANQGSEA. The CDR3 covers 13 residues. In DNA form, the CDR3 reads TGCAGCGTTCGGGGGGCACGCGATGAAAAACTGTTTTTT. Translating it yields CSVRGARDEKLFF.

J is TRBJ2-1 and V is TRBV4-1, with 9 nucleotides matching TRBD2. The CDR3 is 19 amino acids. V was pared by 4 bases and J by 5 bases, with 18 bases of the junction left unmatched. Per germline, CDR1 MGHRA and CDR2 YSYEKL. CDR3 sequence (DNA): TGCGCCAGCAGCCGGACCGGGACTAGCACATTCTCCTCGAACAATGAGCAGTTCTTC. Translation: CASSRTGTSTFSSNNEQFF.

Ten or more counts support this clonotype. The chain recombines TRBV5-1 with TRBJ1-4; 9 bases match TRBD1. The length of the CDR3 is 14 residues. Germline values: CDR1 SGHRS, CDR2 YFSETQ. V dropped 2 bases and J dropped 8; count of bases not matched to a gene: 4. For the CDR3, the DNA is TGCGCCAGCAGCTTACAGGGGGCGGACGAAAAACTGTTTTTT. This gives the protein CASSLQGADEKLFF.

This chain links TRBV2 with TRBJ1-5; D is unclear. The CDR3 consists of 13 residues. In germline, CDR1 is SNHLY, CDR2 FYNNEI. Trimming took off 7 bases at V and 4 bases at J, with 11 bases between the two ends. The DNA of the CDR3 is TGTGCCAGCATGGGCAGCTTAAATCAGCCCCAGCATTTT. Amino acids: CASMGSLNQPQHF.

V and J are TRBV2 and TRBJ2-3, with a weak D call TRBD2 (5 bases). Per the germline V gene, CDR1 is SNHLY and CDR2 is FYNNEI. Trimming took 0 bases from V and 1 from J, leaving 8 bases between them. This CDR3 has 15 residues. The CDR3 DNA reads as TGTGCCAGCAGTGAAGCGGGGAGACGCACAGATACGCAGTATTTT. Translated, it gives CASSEAGRRTDTQYF.